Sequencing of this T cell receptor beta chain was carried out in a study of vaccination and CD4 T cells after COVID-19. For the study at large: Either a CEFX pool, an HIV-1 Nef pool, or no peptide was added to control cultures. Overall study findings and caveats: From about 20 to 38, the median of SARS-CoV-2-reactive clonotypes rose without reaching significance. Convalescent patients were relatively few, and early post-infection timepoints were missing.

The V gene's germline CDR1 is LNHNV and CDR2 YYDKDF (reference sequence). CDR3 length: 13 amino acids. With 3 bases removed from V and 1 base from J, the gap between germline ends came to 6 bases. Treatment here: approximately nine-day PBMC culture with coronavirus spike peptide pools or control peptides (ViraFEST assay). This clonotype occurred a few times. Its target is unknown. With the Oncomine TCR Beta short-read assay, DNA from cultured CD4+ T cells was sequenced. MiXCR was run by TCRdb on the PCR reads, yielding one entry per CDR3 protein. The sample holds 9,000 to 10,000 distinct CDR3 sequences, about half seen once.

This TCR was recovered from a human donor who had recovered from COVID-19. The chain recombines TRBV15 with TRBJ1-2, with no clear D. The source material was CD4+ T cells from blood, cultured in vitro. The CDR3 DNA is TGTGCCACCAGCAGGGATAGTAACTATGGCTACACCTTC. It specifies CATSRDSNYGYTF.